This TCR beta chain was retrieved from a study of blood T cells in healthy people across ages. Together with a sample-barcoded 5' primer, a J-beta primer mix was included in a second PCR lasting about 7 to 11 cycles. TCRdb reanalysed the 5' RACE reads using MiXCR and keeps one entry per CDR3 protein. The sample consists of about 750,000 distinct CDR3 sequences, roughly 50% of them appearing once. A few counts support this clonotype. Sequenced material: blood. This sequence originates from a man of 80 years or more in good health.

DNA of the CDR3: TGTGCCAGCAGTTCCACCATAGCGGGGGAGCACAGATACGCGTATTTT. Its protein is CASSSTIAGEHRYAYF. The V call is TRBV12-3 or TRBV12-4, the J call TRBJ2-3; TRBD2 matches 9 bases. V dropped 4 bases and J dropped 14; count of bases not matched to a gene: 19. CDR3 size: 16 residues.